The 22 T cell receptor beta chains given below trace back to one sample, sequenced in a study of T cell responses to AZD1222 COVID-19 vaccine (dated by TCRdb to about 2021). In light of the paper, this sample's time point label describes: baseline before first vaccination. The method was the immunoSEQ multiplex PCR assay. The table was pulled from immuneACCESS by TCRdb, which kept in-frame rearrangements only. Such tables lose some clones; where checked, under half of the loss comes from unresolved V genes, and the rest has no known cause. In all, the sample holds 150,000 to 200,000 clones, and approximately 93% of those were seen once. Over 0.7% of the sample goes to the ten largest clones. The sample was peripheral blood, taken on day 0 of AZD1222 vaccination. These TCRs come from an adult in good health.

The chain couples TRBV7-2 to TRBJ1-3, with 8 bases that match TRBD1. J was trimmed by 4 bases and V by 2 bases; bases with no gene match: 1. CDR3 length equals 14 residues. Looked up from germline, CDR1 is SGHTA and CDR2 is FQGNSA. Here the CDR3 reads CASSLRQGGNTIYF. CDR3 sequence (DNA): TGTGCCAGCAGCTTAAGACAGGGGGGAAACACCATATATTTT.

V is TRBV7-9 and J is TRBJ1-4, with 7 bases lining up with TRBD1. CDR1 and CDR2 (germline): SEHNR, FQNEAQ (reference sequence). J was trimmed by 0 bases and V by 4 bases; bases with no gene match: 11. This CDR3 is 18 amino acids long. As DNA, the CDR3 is TGTGCCAGCAGCTCGTCATGGGACAGTTTTGCAACTAATGAAAAACTGTTTTTT. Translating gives CASSSSWDSFATNEKLFF.

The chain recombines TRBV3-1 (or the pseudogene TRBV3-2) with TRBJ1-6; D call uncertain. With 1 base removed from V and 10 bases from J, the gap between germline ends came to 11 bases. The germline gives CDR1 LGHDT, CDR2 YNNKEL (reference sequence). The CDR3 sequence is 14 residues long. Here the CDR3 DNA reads TGTGCCAGCAGCCAAGTAAAGGACGGATCACCCCTCCACTTT. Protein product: CASSQVKDGSPLHF.

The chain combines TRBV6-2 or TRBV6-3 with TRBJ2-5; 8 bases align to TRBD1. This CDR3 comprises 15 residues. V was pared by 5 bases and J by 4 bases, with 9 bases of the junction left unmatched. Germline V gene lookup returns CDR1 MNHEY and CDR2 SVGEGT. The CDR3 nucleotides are TGTGCCAGCAGTAGCGACAGGGGCTTTGGAGAGACCCAGTACTTC. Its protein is CASSSDRGFGETQYF.

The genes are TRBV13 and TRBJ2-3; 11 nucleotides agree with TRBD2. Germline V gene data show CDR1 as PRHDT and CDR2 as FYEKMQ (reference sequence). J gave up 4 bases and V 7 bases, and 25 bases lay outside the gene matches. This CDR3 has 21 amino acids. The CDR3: CASTSYTLARTSGGKADTQYF. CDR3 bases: TGTGCCAGCACCTCATATACCCTTGCCCGAACTAGCGGGGGTAAAGCAGATACGCAGTATTTT.

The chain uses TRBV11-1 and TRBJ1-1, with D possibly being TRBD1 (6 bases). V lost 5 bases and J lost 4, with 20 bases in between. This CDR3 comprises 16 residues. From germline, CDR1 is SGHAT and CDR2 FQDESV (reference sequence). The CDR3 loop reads CASSNSQGGGGTEAFF. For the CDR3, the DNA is TGTGCCAGCAGCAATTCGCAGGGCGGAGGGGGCACTGAAGCTTTCTTT. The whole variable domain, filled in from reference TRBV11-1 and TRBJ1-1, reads EAEVAQSPRYKITEKSQAVAFWCDPISGHATLYWYRQILGQGPELLVQFQDESVVDDSQLPKDRFSAERLKGVDSTLKIQPAELGDSAMYLCASSNSQGGGGTEAFFGQGTRLTVV.

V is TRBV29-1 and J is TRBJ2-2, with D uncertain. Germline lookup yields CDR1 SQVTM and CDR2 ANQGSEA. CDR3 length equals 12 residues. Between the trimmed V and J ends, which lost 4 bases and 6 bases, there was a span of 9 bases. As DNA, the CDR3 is TGCAGCGTTGTTAGTGCACCCGGGGAGCTGTTTTTT. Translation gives CSVVSAPGELFF.

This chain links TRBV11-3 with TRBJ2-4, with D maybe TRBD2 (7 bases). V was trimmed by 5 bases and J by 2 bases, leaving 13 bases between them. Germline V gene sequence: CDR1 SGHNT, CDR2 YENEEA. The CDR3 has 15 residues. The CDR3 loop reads CASSARGGPKNIQYF. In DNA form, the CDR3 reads TGTGCCAGCAGCGCTAGGGGGGGCCCCAAAAACATTCAGTACTTC. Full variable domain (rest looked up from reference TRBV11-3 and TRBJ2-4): EAGVVQSPRYKIIEKKQPVAFWCNPISGHNTLYWYLQNLGQGPELLIRYENEEAVDDSQLPKDRFSAERLKGVDSTLKIQPAELGDSAVYLCASSARGGPKNIQYFGAGTRLSVL.

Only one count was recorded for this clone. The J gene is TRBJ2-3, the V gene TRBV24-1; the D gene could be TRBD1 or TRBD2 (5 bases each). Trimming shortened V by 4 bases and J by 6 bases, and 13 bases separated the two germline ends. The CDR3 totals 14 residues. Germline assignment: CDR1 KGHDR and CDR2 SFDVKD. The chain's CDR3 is CATSDPGAKDTQYF. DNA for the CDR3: TGTGCCACCAGTGACCCCGGGGCCAAGGATACGCAGTATTTT.

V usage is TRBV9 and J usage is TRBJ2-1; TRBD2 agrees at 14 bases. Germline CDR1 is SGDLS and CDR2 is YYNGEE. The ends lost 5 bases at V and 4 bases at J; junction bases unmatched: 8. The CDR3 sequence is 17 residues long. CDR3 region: CASSGRLAGGMYNEQFF. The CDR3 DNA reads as TGTGCCAGCAGTGGAAGACTAGCGGGGGGGATGTACAATGAGCAGTTCTTC. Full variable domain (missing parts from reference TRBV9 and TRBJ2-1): DSGVTQTPKHLITATGQRVTLRCSPRSGDLSVYWYQQSLDQGLQFLIQYYNGEERAKGNILERFSAQQFPDLHSELNLSSLELGDSALYFCASSGRLAGGMYNEQFFGPGTRLTVL.

The CDR3 DNA is TGTGCCACCAGTGATTTGCCTGCCCGGGGGCAGAAGGAGCTGTTTTTT. This translates into CATSDLPARGQKELFF. This rearrangement joins TRBV24-1 to TRBJ2-2; D may correspond to TRBD1 or TRBD2 (6 bases each). Trimming shortened V by 0 bases and J by 10 bases, and 17 bases separated the two germline ends. The germline V gene encodes CDR1 KGHDR and CDR2 SFDVKD. This CDR3 comprises 16 residues.

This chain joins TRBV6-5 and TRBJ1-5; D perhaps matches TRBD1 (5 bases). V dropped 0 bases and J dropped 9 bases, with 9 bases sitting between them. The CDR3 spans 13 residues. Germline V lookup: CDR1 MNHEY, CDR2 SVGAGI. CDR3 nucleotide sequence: TGTGCCAGCAGTTACTCAGGGGTTGGGCCCCAGCATTTT. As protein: CASSYSGVGPQHF.

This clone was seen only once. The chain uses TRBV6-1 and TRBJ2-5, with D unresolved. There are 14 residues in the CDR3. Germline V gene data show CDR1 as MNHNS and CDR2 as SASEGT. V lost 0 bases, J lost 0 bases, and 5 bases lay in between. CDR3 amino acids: CASSEAGYQETQYF. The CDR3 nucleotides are TGTGCCAGCAGTGAAGCGGGGTACCAAGAGACCCAGTACTTC.

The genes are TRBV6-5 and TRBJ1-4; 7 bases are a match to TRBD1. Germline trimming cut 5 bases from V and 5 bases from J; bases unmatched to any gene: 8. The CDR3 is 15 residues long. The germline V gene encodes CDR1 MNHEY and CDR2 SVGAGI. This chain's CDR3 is CASSHYRGVNEKLFF. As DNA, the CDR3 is TGTGCCAGCAGTCATTACAGGGGCGTCAATGAAAAACTGTTTTTT.

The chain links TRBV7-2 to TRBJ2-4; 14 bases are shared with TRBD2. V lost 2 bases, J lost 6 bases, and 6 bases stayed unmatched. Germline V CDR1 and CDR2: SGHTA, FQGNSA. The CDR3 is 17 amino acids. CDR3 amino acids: CASSLQTSGGARNIQYF. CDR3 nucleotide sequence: TGTGCCAGCAGCTTACAGACTAGCGGGGGGGCACGAAACATTCAGTACTTC.

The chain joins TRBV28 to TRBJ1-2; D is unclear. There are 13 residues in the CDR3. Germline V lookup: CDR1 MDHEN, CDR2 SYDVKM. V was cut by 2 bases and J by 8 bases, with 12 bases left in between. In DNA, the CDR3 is TGTGCCAGCAGTTTAGGGCAGCGTAGGGGCTACACCTTC. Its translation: CASSLGQRRGYTF.

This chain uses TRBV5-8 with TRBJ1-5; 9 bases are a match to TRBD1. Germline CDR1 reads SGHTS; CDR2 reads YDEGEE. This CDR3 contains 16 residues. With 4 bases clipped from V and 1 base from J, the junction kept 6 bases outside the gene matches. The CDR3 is CASSIGTGISNQPQHF. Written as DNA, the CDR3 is TGTGCCAGCAGCATAGGGACAGGGATAAGCAATCAGCCCCAGCATTTT.

CDR3 sequence reads: CASSLVTGFGYTF. As DNA, the CDR3 is TGTGCCAGCAGCTTAGTCACAGGCTTTGGCTACACCTTC. The chain combines TRBV7-9 with TRBJ1-2, with D perhaps matching TRBD1 (5 bases). The ends were cut back, 1 base at V and 7 bases at J, with 10 bases in the middle. This CDR3 comprises 13 residues. The germline V gene encodes CDR1 SEHNR and CDR2 FQNEAQ (reference sequence). Complete variable domain (other parts from reference TRBV7-9 and TRBJ1-2): DTGVSQNPRHKITKRGQNVTFRCDPISEHNRLYWYRQTLGQGPEFLTYFQNEAQLEKSRLLSDRFSAERPKGSFSTLEIQRTEQGDSAMYLCASSLVTGFGYTFGSGTRLTVV.

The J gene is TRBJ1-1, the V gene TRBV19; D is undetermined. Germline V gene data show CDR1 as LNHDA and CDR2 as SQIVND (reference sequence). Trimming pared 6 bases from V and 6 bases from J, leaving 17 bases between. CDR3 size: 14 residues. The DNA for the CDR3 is TGTGCCAGTAGCACACGGGTAAGAAAGGCTGAAGCTTTCTTT. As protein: CASSTRVRKAEAFF.

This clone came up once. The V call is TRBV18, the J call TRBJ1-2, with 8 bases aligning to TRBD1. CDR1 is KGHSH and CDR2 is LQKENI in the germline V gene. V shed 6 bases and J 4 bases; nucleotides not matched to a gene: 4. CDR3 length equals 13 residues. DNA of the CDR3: TGTGCCAGCTCTCCGACAGGGGTCTATGGCTACACCTTC. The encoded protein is CASSPTGVYGYTF. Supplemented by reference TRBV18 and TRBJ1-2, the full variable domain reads NAGVMQNPRHLVRRRGQEARLRCSPMKGHSHVYWYRQLPEEGLKFMVYLQKENIIDESGMPKERFSAEFPKEGPSILRIQQVVRGDSAAYFCASSPTGVYGYTFGSGTRLTVV.

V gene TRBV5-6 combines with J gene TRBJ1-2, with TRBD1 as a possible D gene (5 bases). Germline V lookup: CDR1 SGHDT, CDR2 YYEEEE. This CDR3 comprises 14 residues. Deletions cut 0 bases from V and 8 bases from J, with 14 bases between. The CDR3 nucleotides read TGTGCCAGCAGCTTGGCCCGAGGGGCTGGAGGCTACACCTTC. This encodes CASSLARGAGGYTF.

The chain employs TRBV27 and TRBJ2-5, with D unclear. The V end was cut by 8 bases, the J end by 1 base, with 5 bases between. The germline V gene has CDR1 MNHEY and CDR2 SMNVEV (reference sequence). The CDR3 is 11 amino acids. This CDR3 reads CASPFQETQYF. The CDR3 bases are TGTGCCAGCCCGTTCCAAGAGACCCAGTACTTC.